The 19 T cell receptor beta chains below come from one sample, sequenced in a study of cytomegalovirus exposure and HLA in healthy donors. Repertoires were generated with immunoSEQ multiplex PCR, while TCRdb's copy carries only in-frame clones and drops some. The repertoire holds about 220,000 clones, with almost 90% as singletons. The material sequenced was PBMCs. The origin of the receptors is a young woman in good health and CMV-seronegative.

This clone was observed a single time. The V gene is TRBV28, the J gene TRBJ2-7; possible D gene TRBD1, 6 bases. Germline V gene lookup returns CDR1 MDHEN and CDR2 SYDVKM. Between the trimmed V and J ends, which lost 4 bases and 0 bases, there was a span of 19 bases. The CDR3 totals 17 residues. The DNA of the CDR3 is TGTGCCAGCAGTTCTCCTACGGTCAGGGGCGACTCCTACGAGCAGTACTTC. Amino acid sequence: CASSSPTVRGDSYEQYF.

This clone was seen only once. This chain connects TRBV10-3 to TRBJ1-1; D uncertain. Looked up from germline, CDR1 is ENHRY and CDR2 is SYGVKD. The CDR3 is 13 amino acids. Trimming stripped 7 bases from V and 0 bases from J, with 9 bases between. Here the CDR3 reads CAIKSDMNTEAFF. DNA of the CDR3: TGTGCCATCAAATCAGATATGAACACTGAAGCTTTCTTT.

This rearrangement joins TRBV19 to TRBJ2-5; 10 bases align to TRBD1. In germline, CDR1 is LNHDA, CDR2 SQIVND (reference sequence). The CDR3 extends over 15 amino acids. The J segment lost 4 bases and the V segment lost 9 bases, leaving 11 bases of the junction unmatched. In nucleotides, the CDR3 is TGTGCCAGCCGATCCCGGGACAGGGGTGCAGAGACCCAGTACTTC. Translating it yields CASRSRDRGAETQYF.

CDR3 sequence (DNA): TGTGCCTGGAGGGACAGCAACTCCTACGAGCAGTACTTC. This gives the protein CAWRDSNSYEQYF. The chain couples TRBV30 to TRBJ2-7, with D possibly TRBD1 on 6 matching bases. The ends were cut back, 3 bases at V and 0 bases at J, with 9 bases in the middle. Per the germline V gene, CDR1 is GTSNPN and CDR2 is SVGIG (reference sequence). There are 13 residues in the CDR3.

V usage is TRBV10-3 and J usage is TRBJ2-1; unclear D gene. There are 17 residues in the CDR3. V gave up 4 bases and J gave up 3 bases, with 19 bases separating them. From germline, CDR1 is ENHRY and CDR2 SYGVKD. Written as DNA, the CDR3 is TGTGCCATCAGTGCTTACTTAACTACACCAGACTACAATGAGCAGTTCTTC. Amino acids: CAISAYLTTPDYNEQFF.

The rearrangement links TRBV5-1 to TRBJ2-2; TRBD2 matches 7 bases. Germline V CDR1 and CDR2: SGHRS, YFSETQ. The CDR3 covers 15 residues. The V and J ends lost 1 base and 2 bases, in that order; junction bases with no gene match: 2. This CDR3 is CASSLTSVNTGELFF. The CDR3 nucleotides are TGCGCCAGCAGCTTGACTAGCGTTAACACCGGGGAGCTGTTTTTT. The full variable domain, rest sourced from reference TRBV5-1 and TRBJ2-2, is KAGVTQTPRYLIKTRGQQVTLSCSPISGHRSVSWYQQTPGQGLQFLFEYFSETQRNKGNFPGRFSGRQFSNSRSEMNVSTLELGDSALYLCASSLTSVNTGELFFGEGSRLTVL.

The chain has TRBV6-1 and TRBJ2-7; 8 nucleotides line up with TRBD2. The CDR3 spans 16 residues. CDR1 is MNHNS and CDR2 is SASEGT in the germline V gene. The V gene end was trimmed by 4 bases and the J gene end by 4 bases; junction bases not matched to a gene: 12. For the CDR3, the DNA is TGTGCCAGCAGTGTTTTATCGGGGGGGGCGGGATACGAGCAGTACTTC. Its protein product is CASSVLSGGAGYEQYF.

The genes are TRBV5-6 and TRBJ1-1; 8 bases map to TRBD1. The CDR3 consists of 15 residues. V shed 3 bases and J 4 bases; nucleotides not matched to a gene: 8. The germline V gene encodes CDR1 SGHDT and CDR2 YYEEEE. The CDR3 sequence: CASSWGTGGSTEAFF. CDR3 coding DNA: TGTGCCAGCAGCTGGGGTACAGGGGGTAGCACTGAAGCTTTCTTT.

This clone was picked up a small number of times. V usage is TRBV11-1 and J usage is TRBJ2-3; a possible D gene is TRBD2 (6 bases). The germline gives CDR1 SGHAT, CDR2 FQDESV (reference sequence). The length of the CDR3 is 14 residues. Trimming took 3 bases from V and 3 from J, leaving 10 bases between them. CDR3 sequence (DNA): TGTGCCAGCAGCTTCAGCGGGCGGACAGATACGCAGTATTTT. This encodes CASSFSGRTDTQYF.

This rearrangement joins TRBV27 to TRBJ2-5, with a tentative D call TRBD1 (6 bases). From germline, CDR1 is MNHEY and CDR2 SMNVEV (reference sequence). V was pared by 6 bases and J by 5 bases, with 10 bases between. The CDR3 totals 12 residues. Here the CDR3 reads CASSPQGETQYF. The CDR3 region has the DNA TGTGCCAGCAGCCCCCAGGGGGAGACCCAGTACTTC.

CDR3: CASSPTGPSYEQYF. CDR3 bases: TGTGCCAGCAGCCCAACAGGGCCCTCCTACGAGCAGTACTTC. The gene calls are TRBV27 and TRBJ2-7, with D possibly being TRBD1 (6 bases). The CDR3 has 14 residues. Trimming took off 6 bases at V and 0 bases at J, with 12 bases between the two ends. Germline V lookup: CDR1 MNHEY, CDR2 SMNVEV (reference sequence).

The chain couples TRBV7-3 to TRBJ2-5; D perhaps matches TRBD1 (5 bases). The CDR3 length is 13 residues. The germline V gene has CDR1 SGHTA and CDR2 FQGTGA. V lost 2 bases to trimming and J lost 5 bases, with 9 bases between them. CDR3 nucleotide sequence: TGTGCCAGCAGCTTACAGGGATGGGAGACCCAGTACTTC. Its protein product is CASSLQGWETQYF.

This clone has only one observation. The chain uses TRBV7-9 and TRBJ2-7; 10 positions match TRBD1. Germline V gene lookup returns CDR1 SEHNR and CDR2 FQNEAQ (reference sequence). CDR3 length: 16 amino acids. V shed 4 bases, J shed 4 bases, and the junction held 10 bases outside the gene matches. Here the CDR3 reads CASSSIHGTGEYEQYF. CDR3 bases: TGTGCCAGCAGCTCGATACATGGGACAGGGGAATACGAGCAGTACTTC.

This chain joins TRBV2 and TRBJ2-3, with D uncertain. V lost 5 bases and J lost 7, with 4 bases in between. There are 10 residues in the CDR3. Germline lookup yields CDR1 SNHLY and CDR2 FYNNEI. CDR3 amino acids: CASSSYTQYF. The CDR3 DNA reads TGTGCCAGCAGTTCTTATACGCAGTATTTT.

V usage is TRBV2 and J usage is TRBJ2-5, with 15 bases matching TRBD2. The CDR3 is 18 residues long. CDR1 and CDR2 (germline): SNHLY, FYNNEI. V gave up 4 bases and J gave up 1 base; unmatched junction bases: 7. The CDR3 protein is CASSGWTSGRVLQETQYF. The DNA for the CDR3 is TGTGCCAGCAGTGGATGGACTAGCGGGAGGGTACTCCAAGAGACCCAGTACTTC.

The chain recombines TRBV14 with TRBJ1-1; a weak D match, TRBD1 (5 bases). Germline V lookup: CDR1 SGHDN, CDR2 FVKESK. V lost 3 bases and J lost 11, with 19 bases in between. The CDR3 extends over 14 amino acids. CDR3 protein: CASSHHRSRVGAFF. The CDR3 DNA is TGTGCCAGCAGCCACCATCGTAGCAGGGTAGGTGCTTTCTTT.

This clone appeared once. The V and J genes are TRBV27 and TRBJ2-7; 10 bases fit TRBD1. Germline V gene sequence: CDR1 MNHEY, CDR2 SMNVEV (reference sequence). After removal of 5 bases from V and 5 bases from J, the junction contained 6 bases not matched to a gene. CDR3 size: 14 residues. In DNA, the CDR3 is TGTGCCAGCAGTGGGACAGGGGCTGCCAACGAGCAGTACTTC. It is translated as CASSGTGAANEQYF.

This rearrangement joins TRBV13 to TRBJ2-3; maybe TRBD1 (6 bases). The V gene's germline CDR1 is PRHDT and CDR2 FYEKMQ (reference sequence). Trimming shortened V by 5 bases and J by 2 bases, and 14 bases separated the two germline ends. The CDR3 extends over 15 amino acids. DNA for the CDR3: TGTGCCAGCAGCACCCGACAGGCTCACACAGATACGCAGTATTTT. Translating it yields CASSTRQAHTDTQYF.

V and J are TRBV11-2 and TRBJ2-3, with 12 bases that match TRBD2. V lost 3 bases to trimming and J lost 2 bases; unmatched junction nucleotides: 6. This CDR3 comprises 17 residues. Germline V gene lookup returns CDR1 SGHAT and CDR2 FQNNGV. Written as DNA, the CDR3 is TGTGCCAGCAGCTTGACTAGCGGGAGTATGGCCACAGATACGCAGTATTTT. Translating gives CASSLTSGSMATDTQYF.